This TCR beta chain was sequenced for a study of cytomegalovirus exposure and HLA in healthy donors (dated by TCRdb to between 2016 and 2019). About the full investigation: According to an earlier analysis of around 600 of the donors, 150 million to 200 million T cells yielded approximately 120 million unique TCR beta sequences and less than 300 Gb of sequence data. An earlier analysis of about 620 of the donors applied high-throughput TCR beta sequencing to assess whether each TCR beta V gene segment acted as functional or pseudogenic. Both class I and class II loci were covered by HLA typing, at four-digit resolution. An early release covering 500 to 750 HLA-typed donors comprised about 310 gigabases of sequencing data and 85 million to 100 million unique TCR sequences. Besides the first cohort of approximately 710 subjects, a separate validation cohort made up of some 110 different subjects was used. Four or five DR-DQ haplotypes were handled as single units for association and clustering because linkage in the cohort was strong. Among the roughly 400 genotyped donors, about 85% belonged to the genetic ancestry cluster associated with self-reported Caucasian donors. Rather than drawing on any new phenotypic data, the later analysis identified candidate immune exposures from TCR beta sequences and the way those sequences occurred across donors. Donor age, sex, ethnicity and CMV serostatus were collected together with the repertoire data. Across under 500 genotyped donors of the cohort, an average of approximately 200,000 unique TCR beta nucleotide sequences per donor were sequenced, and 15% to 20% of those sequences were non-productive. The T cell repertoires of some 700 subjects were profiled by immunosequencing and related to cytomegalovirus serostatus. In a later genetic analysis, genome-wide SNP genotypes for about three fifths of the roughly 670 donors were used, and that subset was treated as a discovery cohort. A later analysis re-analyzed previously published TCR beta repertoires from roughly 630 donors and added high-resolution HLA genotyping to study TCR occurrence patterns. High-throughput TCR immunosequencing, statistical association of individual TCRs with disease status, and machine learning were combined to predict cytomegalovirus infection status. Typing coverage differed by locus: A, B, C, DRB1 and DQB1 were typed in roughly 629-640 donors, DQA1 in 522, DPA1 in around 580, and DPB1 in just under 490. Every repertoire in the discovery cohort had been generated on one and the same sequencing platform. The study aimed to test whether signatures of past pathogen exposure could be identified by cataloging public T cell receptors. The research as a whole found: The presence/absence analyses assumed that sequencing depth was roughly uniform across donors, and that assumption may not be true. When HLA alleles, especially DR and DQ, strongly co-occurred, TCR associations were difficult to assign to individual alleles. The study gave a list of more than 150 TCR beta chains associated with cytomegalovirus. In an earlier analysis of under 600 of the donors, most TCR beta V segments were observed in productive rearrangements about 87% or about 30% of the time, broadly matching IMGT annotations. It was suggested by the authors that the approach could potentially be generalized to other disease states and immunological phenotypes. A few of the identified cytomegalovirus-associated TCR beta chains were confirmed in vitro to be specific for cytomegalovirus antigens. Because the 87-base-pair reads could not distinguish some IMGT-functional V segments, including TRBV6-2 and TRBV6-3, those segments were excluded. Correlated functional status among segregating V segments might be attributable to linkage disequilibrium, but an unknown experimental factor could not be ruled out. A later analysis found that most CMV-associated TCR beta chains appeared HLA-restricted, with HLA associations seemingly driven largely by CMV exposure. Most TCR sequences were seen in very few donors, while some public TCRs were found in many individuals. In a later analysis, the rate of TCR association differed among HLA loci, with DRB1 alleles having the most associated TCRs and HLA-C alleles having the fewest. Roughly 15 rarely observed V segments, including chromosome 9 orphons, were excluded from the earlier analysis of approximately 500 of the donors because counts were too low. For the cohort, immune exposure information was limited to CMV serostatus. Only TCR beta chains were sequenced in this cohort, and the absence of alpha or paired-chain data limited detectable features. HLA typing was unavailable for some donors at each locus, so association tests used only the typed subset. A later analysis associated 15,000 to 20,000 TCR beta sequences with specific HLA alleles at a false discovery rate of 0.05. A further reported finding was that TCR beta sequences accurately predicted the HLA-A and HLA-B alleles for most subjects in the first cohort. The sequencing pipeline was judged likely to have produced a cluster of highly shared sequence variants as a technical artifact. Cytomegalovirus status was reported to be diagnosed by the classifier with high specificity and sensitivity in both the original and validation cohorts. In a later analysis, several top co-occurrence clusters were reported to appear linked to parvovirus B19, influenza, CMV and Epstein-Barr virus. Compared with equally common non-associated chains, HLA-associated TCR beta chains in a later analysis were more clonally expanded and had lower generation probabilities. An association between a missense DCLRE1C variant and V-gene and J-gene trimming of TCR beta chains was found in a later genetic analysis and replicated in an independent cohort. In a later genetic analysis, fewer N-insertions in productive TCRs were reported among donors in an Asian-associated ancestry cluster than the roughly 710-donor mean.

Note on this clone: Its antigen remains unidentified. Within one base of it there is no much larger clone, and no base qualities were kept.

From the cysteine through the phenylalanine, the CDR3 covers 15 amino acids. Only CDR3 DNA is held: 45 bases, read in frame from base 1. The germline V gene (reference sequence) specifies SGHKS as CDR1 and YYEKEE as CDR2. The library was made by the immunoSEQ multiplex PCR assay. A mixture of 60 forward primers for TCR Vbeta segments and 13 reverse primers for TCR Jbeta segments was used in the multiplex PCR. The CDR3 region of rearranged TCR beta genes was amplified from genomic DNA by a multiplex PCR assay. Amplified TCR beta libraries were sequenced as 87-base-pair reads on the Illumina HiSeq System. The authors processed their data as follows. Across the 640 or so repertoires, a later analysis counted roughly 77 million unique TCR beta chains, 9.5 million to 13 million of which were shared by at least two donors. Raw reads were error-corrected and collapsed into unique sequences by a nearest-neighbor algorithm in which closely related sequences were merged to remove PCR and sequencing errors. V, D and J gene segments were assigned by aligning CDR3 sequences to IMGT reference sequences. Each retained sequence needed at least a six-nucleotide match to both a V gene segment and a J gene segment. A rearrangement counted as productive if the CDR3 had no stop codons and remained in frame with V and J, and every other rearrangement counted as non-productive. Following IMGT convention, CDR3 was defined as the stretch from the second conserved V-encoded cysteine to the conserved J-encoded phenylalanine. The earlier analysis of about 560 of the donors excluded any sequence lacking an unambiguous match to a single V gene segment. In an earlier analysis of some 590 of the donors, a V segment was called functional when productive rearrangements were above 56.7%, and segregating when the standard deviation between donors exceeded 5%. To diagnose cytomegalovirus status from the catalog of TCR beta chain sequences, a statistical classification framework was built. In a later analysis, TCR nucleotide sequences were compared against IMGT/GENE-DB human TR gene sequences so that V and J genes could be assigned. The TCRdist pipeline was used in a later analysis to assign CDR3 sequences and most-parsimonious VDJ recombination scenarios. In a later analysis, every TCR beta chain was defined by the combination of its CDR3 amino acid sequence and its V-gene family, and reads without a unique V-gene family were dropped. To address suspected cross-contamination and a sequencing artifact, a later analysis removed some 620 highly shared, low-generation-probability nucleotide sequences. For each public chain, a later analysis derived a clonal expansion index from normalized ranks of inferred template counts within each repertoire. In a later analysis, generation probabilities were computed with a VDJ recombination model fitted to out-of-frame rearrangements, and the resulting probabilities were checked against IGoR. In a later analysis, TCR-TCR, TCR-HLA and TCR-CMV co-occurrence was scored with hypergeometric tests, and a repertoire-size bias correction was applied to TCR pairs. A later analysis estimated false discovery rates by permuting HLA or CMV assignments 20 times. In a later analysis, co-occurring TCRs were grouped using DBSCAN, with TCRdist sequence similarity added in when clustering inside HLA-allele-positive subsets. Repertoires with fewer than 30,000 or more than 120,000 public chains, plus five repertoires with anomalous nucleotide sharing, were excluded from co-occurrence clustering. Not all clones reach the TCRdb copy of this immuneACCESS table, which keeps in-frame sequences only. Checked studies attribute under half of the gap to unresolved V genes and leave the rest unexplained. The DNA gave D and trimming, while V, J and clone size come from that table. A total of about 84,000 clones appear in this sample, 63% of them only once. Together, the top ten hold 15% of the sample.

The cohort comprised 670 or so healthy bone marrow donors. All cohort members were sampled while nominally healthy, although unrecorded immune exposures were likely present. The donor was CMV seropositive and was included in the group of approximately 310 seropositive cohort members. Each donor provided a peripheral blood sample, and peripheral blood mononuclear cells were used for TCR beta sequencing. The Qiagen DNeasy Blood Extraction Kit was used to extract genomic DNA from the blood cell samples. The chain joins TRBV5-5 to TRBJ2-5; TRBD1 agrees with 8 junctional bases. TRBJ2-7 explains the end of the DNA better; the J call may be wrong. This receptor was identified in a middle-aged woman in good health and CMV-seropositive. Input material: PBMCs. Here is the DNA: TGTGCCAGCAGCTTGGGGATACAGGGGGCCTACGAGCAGTACTTC. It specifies CASSLGIQGAYEQYF.